This paragraph reports one TCR beta chain. The sample holds a few counts of this clone. The target of this receptor is not known. It has no much larger one-base neighbor in the sample; base qualities were not kept. The data were obtained in a study of cytomegalovirus exposure and HLA in healthy donors (dated by TCRdb to about 2017). As for the study more broadly: An earlier analysis of several hundred of the donors reported about 290 Gb of sequence data and some 120 million unique TCR beta sequences from about 179 million T cells. Class I and class II HLA loci were covered by the typing at four-digit resolution. Among a few hundred genotyped donors of the cohort, an average of approximately 240,000 unique TCR beta nucleotide sequences were sequenced per donor, roughly 18% of them non-productive. In a later genetic analysis, genome-wide SNP genotypes for about three fifths of the roughly 670 donors were used, and that subset was treated as a discovery cohort. In a later analysis, previously published TCR beta repertoires from more than 500 donors were re-analyzed and high-resolution HLA genotyping was added so that TCR occurrence patterns could be studied. About five DR-DQ haplotypes were treated as single units for association and clustering because of strong linkage in the cohort. Of the 300 to 450 genotyped donors, about 84% fell in the genetic ancestry cluster associated with self-reported Caucasian donors. Alongside the repertoire data, information on donor age, sex, ethnicity and CMV serostatus was compiled. An early release that covered about 640 HLA-typed donors contained approximately 300 gigabases of sequencing data and around 85 million unique TCR sequences. Along with the roughly 700-subject first cohort, a separate validation cohort of over a hundred different subjects was used. The study profiled the T cell repertoires of approximately 700 subjects by immunosequencing and related them to cytomegalovirus serostatus. To predict cytomegalovirus infection status, the study brought together high-throughput TCR immunosequencing, statistical association of individual TCRs with disease status, and machine learning. The later analysis used no new phenotypic data to find candidate immune exposures, relying instead on TCR beta sequences and their occurrence across donors. To decide whether each TCR beta V gene segment behaved as functional or pseudogenic, an earlier analysis of 587 of the donors relied on high-throughput TCR beta sequencing. The study aimed to test whether cataloging public T cell receptors could reveal signatures of past pathogen exposure. Typing coverage differed by locus: A, B, C, DRB1 and DQB1 were typed in roughly 620-630 donors, DQA1 in 500 to 550, DPA1 in approximately 600, and DPB1 in just under 490. All discovery cohort repertoires had been generated on a single sequencing platform. Findings and caveats that apply to the study as a whole: Because the 87-base-pair reads could not distinguish some IMGT-functional V segments, including TRBV6-2 and TRBV6-3, those segments were excluded. Most TCR sequences were observed very rarely across donors, whereas some public TCRs were present in many individuals. According to the authors, the approach could potentially be generalized to other disease states and immunological phenotypes. In vitro tests confirmed that a few of the cytomegalovirus-associated TCR beta chains recognize cytomegalovirus antigens. The sequencing pipeline was judged likely to have produced a cluster of highly shared sequence variants as a technical artifact. Linkage disequilibrium might explain the correlated functional status among segregating V segments, but an unknown experimental factor could not be excluded. The classifier was reported to diagnose cytomegalovirus status with high specificity and sensitivity in both the original and validation cohorts. Immune exposure information for the cohort was limited to CMV serostatus. In an earlier analysis of some 540 of the donors, most TCR beta V segments appeared in productive rearrangements about 90% or about 30% of the time, broadly matching IMGT annotations. A later analysis associated 16,951 TCR beta sequences with specific HLA alleles at a false discovery rate of 0.05. HLA typing was unavailable for some donors at each locus, so association tests used only the typed subset. In this cohort, only TCR beta chains were sequenced, and detectable features were limited by the absence of alpha or paired-chain data. In a later analysis, HLA-associated TCR beta chains showed more clonal expansion and lower generation probabilities than non-associated chains that were equally common. A further reported finding was that TCR beta sequences accurately predicted the HLA-A and HLA-B alleles for most subjects in the first cohort. The presence/absence analyses assumed that sequencing depth was roughly uniform across donors, and that assumption may not be true. An association between a missense DCLRE1C variant and V-gene and J-gene trimming of TCR beta chains was found in a later genetic analysis and replicated in an independent cohort. Several of the top co-occurrence clusters appeared to be linked to parvovirus B19, influenza, CMV and Epstein-Barr virus, according to a later analysis. In the study, about 150 TCR beta chains were listed as associated with cytomegalovirus. A later analysis found that TCR association rates varied across HLA loci, with DRB1 alleles showing the most associated TCRs and HLA-C alleles the fewest. Because counts were too low, roughly 18 rarely observed V segments, including chromosome 9 orphons, were left out of the earlier analysis of approximately 500 of the donors. Compared with the approximately 710-donor mean, donors in an Asian-associated ancestry cluster had fewer N-insertions in productive TCRs, according to a later genetic analysis. Assigning TCR associations to individual alleles was difficult when HLA alleles, especially DR and DQ, strongly co-occurred. According to a later analysis, most CMV-associated TCR beta chains appeared to be HLA-restricted, and the HLA associations seemed to be driven largely by CMV exposure.

Library construction relied on the immunoSEQ multiplex PCR assay. The multiplex PCR relied on a mix of 60 forward primers for TCR Vbeta segments and 13 reverse primers for TCR Jbeta segments. The CDR3 region of rearranged TCR beta genes was amplified from genomic DNA with a multiplex PCR assay. The amplified TCR beta libraries were sequenced on the Illumina HiSeq System as 87-base-pair reads. The authors processed their data as follows. In a later analysis, 80 million or so unique TCR beta chains were counted across the 650 to 750 repertoires, and roughly 11 million of these chains were shared by at least two donors. To remove PCR and sequencing errors, raw reads were error-corrected and collapsed into unique sequences using a nearest-neighbor algorithm that merged closely related sequences. V, D and J gene segments were assigned by aligning CDR3 sequences to IMGT reference sequences. Each retained sequence needed at least a six-nucleotide match to both a V gene segment and a J gene segment. Rearrangements were called productive when the CDR3 lacked stop codons and stayed in frame with V and J; all others were non-productive. Following IMGT convention, CDR3 was defined as the stretch from the second conserved V-encoded cysteine up to the conserved J-encoded phenylalanine. The earlier analysis of 500 to 750 of the donors excluded any sequence lacking an unambiguous match to a single V gene segment. An earlier analysis of a few hundred of the donors called V segments functional above 56.7% productive rearrangements and segregating when the between-donor standard deviation exceeded 5%. To diagnose cytomegalovirus status from the catalog of TCR beta chain sequences, a statistical classification framework was built. A later analysis assigned V and J genes by comparing TCR nucleotide sequences with IMGT/GENE-DB human TR gene sequences. Using the TCRdist pipeline, a later analysis assigned CDR3 sequences along with most-parsimonious VDJ recombination scenarios. In a later analysis, each TCR beta chain was defined by its CDR3 amino acid sequence together with its V-gene family, and reads without a unique V-gene family were excluded. A later analysis removed 592 highly shared, low-generation-probability nucleotide sequences to deal with suspected cross-contamination and a sequencing artifact. In a later analysis, a clonal expansion index was calculated for each public chain from normalized within-repertoire ranks of inferred template counts. In a later analysis, generation probabilities were computed using a VDJ recombination model fitted to out-of-frame rearrangements, and the results were checked against IGoR. In a later analysis, TCR-TCR, TCR-HLA and TCR-CMV co-occurrence was scored with hypergeometric tests, and a repertoire-size bias correction was applied to TCR pairs. False discovery rates were estimated in a later analysis by permuting HLA or CMV assignments 20 times. A later analysis grouped co-occurring TCRs with DBSCAN, adding TCRdist sequence similarity when clustering within HLA-allele-positive subsets. Co-occurrence clustering excluded repertoires with fewer than 30,000 or more than 120,000 public chains, plus five with anomalous nucleotide sharing. The immuneACCESS repertoire file appears here via TCRdb, limited to in-frame rearrangements. These files lack a portion of the clones; in checked studies, under half of the deficit traces to unresolved V genes, and the cause of the others is not known. That table furnishes V, J and clone size, whereas the DNA furnished D and trimming. The sample includes some 120,000 clones, with over 60% observed a single time. The top ten hold roughly 3.6% of the sample.

CDR1 and CDR2 are read off the germline V gene (reference sequence) as SEHNR and FQNEAQ. The CDR3 sequence holds 14 residues, the cysteine and phenylalanine included. Only the CDR3 DNA stays, 42 bases, in frame from base 1. The junction shows trimming of 5 bases on V and 0 bases on J, plus 8 bases between the germline ends. The cohort consisted of 670 or so healthy bone marrow donors. At the time of sampling, every cohort member was nominally healthy, though immune exposures that went unrecorded were likely present. The donor tested CMV seronegative and was one of the 352 seronegative cohort members. A peripheral blood sample was collected from each donor, and TCR beta sequencing was performed on peripheral blood mononuclear cells. Genomic DNA extraction from the blood cell samples was performed with the Qiagen DNeasy Blood Extraction Kit.

This clonotype originated in a young man in good health and CMV-seronegative. The V and J genes are TRBV7-9 and TRBJ1-3; TRBD1 is possibly the D segment (6 matching bases). The sequencing sample was made of PBMCs. The nucleotides read TGTGCCAGCAGCCGGACAGACTCTGGAAACACCATATATTTT. Translated, it gives CASSRTDSGNTIYF.